This entry concerns a single TCR beta chain. Its specific antigen is unknown. It has no much larger one-base neighbor in the sample; base qualities were not kept. The library relied on the immunoSEQ multiplex PCR assay. For the multiplex PCR, a mixture combining 60 forward primers for TCR Vbeta segments and 13 reverse primers for TCR Jbeta segments was used. The CDR3 region of rearranged TCR beta genes was amplified from genomic DNA with a multiplex PCR assay. Amplified TCR beta libraries were sequenced as 87-base-pair reads on the Illumina HiSeq System. The study's processing was this. In a later analysis, some 80 million unique TCR beta chains were counted across the approximately 670 repertoires, and roughly 11 million of these chains were shared by at least two donors. A nearest-neighbor algorithm error-corrected the raw reads and collapsed the reads into unique sequences, merging closely related sequences to remove PCR and sequencing errors. Alignment of CDR3 sequences to IMGT reference sequences was used to assign V, D and J gene segments. Each retained sequence needed at least a six-nucleotide match to both a V gene segment and a J gene segment. A rearrangement counted as productive if the CDR3 had no stop codons and remained in frame with V and J, and every other rearrangement counted as non-productive. Following IMGT convention, CDR3 was defined as the stretch from the second conserved V-encoded cysteine to the conserved J-encoded phenylalanine. The earlier analysis of about 560 of the donors excluded any sequence lacking an unambiguous match to a single V gene segment. An earlier analysis of several hundred of the donors called V segments functional above 56.7% productive rearrangements and segregating when the between-donor standard deviation exceeded 5%. A statistical classification framework was built to diagnose cytomegalovirus status from the catalog of TCR beta chain sequences. V and J gene assignment, in a later analysis, came from comparing TCR nucleotide sequences with IMGT/GENE-DB human TR gene sequences. A later analysis assigned CDR3 sequences and most-parsimonious VDJ recombination scenarios with the TCRdist pipeline. In a later analysis, each TCR beta chain was defined by its CDR3 amino acid sequence together with its V-gene family, and reads lacking a unique V-gene family were excluded. In a later analysis, 500 to 700 highly shared, low-generation-probability nucleotide sequences were removed to address suspected cross-contamination and a sequencing artifact. For each public chain, a later analysis derived a clonal expansion index from normalized ranks of inferred template counts within each repertoire. Generation probabilities in a later analysis came from a VDJ recombination model fitted to out-of-frame rearrangements, and those results were checked against IGoR. In a later analysis, TCR-TCR, TCR-HLA and TCR-CMV co-occurrence was scored with hypergeometric tests, and a repertoire-size bias correction was applied to TCR pairs. In a later analysis, false discovery rates were estimated by permuting HLA or CMV assignments 20 times. A later analysis grouped co-occurring TCRs with DBSCAN, adding TCRdist sequence similarity when clustering within HLA-allele-positive subsets. Repertoires with fewer than 30,000 or more than 120,000 public chains, plus five repertoires with anomalous nucleotide sharing, were excluded from co-occurrence clustering. TCRdb took over this immuneACCESS table, retaining in-frame rearrangements with V and J assigned. Such tables are incomplete; in checked studies, under half of the missing clones stem from an unresolved V gene, and the remainder is unexplained. That table supplies the V and J calls and clone size; D and trimming were determined from the DNA. The sample table lists 150,000 to 250,000 clones, approximately 78% of them with a count of one. The biggest ten clones account for 6% to 8% of the sample.

The cohort comprised around 690 healthy bone marrow donors. At the time of sampling, every cohort member was nominally healthy, though immune exposures that went unrecorded were likely present. The donor tested CMV seropositive, placing the donor among the 290 or so seropositive members of the cohort. Every donor gave a peripheral blood sample, and the peripheral blood mononuclear cells from that sample were used for TCR beta sequencing. The Qiagen DNeasy Blood Extraction Kit was used to extract genomic DNA from the blood cell samples. V loses 2 bases of germline sequence and J loses 4 bases, and the interval between the two ends is 9 bases. The CDR3, from cysteine to phenylalanine, totals 14 residues. Only the CDR3 portion is preserved as DNA: 42 bases, with reading frame beginning at the first base. CDR1 and CDR2 were assigned from the germline V gene (reference sequence) as MNHNY and SVGAGI. The data are from a study of cytomegalovirus exposure and HLA in healthy donors (dated by TCRdb to about 2017). For context, the study as a whole: An earlier analysis of roughly 500 of the donors reported 276 Gb of sequence data and 100 million to 120 million unique TCR beta sequences obtained from around 170 million T cells. Approximately 310 gigabases of sequencing data and 80 million or so unique TCR sequences were included in an early release covering roughly 600 HLA-typed donors. Of the 398 genotyped donors, over 65% fell in the genetic ancestry cluster associated with self-reported Caucasian donors. The aim of the study was to test whether cataloging public T cell receptors could identify signatures of past pathogen exposure. The study profiled the T cell repertoires of under 700 subjects by immunosequencing and related them to cytomegalovirus serostatus. In addition to the first cohort of 666 subjects, a separate validation cohort of around 110 different subjects was used. To predict cytomegalovirus infection status, the study combined high-throughput TCR immunosequencing, statistical association of individual TCRs with disease status, and machine learning. In a later analysis, previously published TCR beta repertoires from 550 to 700 donors were re-analyzed and high-resolution HLA genotyping was added so that TCR occurrence patterns could be studied. Rather than using new phenotypic data, the later analysis identified candidate immune exposures from TCR beta sequences and from how often those sequences occurred across donors. An earlier analysis of around 580 of the donors used high-throughput TCR beta sequencing to judge whether each TCR beta V gene segment behaved as functional or pseudogenic. Alongside the repertoire data, information on donor age, sex, ethnicity and CMV serostatus was compiled. A later genetic analysis took genome-wide SNP genotypes for about 55% of the 666 donors and used that subset as a discovery cohort. All discovery cohort repertoires had been generated using a single sequencing platform. HLA typing covered class I and class II loci at four-digit resolution. The number of donors typed differed by locus, with roughly 620-630 for A, B, C, DRB1 and DQB1, around 500 for DQA1, nearly 610 for DPA1, and roughly 450 for DPB1. A few DR-DQ haplotypes were treated as single units for association and clustering because of strong linkage in the cohort. Among almost 400 genotyped donors of the cohort, an average of around 240,000 unique TCR beta nucleotide sequences were sequenced per donor, around 20% of them non-productive. The study at large found these results: According to a later analysis, most CMV-associated TCR beta chains appeared to be HLA-restricted, and the HLA associations seemed to be driven largely by CMV exposure. A cluster of highly shared sequence variants was judged likely to represent a technical artifact of the sequencing pipeline. A few of the identified cytomegalovirus-associated TCR beta chains were confirmed in vitro to be specific for cytomegalovirus antigens. An association between a missense DCLRE1C variant and V-gene and J-gene trimming of TCR beta chains was found in a later genetic analysis and replicated in an independent cohort. Several of the top co-occurrence clusters appeared to be linked to parvovirus B19, influenza, CMV and Epstein-Barr virus, according to a later analysis. Strong co-occurrence of HLA alleles, especially DR and DQ, made assigning TCR associations to individual alleles difficult. A further reported finding was that TCR beta sequences accurately predicted the HLA-A and HLA-B alleles for most subjects in the first cohort. Compared with the approximately 670-donor mean, donors in an Asian-associated ancestry cluster had fewer N-insertions in productive TCRs, according to a later genetic analysis. Linkage disequilibrium might explain the correlated functional status among segregating V segments, but an unknown experimental factor could not be ruled out. Roughly uniform sequencing depth across donors was assumed in presence/absence analyses, although this assumption may not hold. Because the 87-base-pair reads could not distinguish some IMGT-functional V segments, including TRBV6-2 and TRBV6-3, those segments were excluded. In an earlier analysis of 500 to 650 of the donors, most TCR beta V segments appeared in productive rearrangements about 87% or about 30% of the time, broadly matching IMGT annotations. At a false discovery rate of 0.05, a later analysis linked 16,951 TCR beta sequences to specific HLA alleles. In a later analysis, HLA-associated TCR beta chains showed more clonal expansion and lower generation probabilities than non-associated chains that were equally common. Cytomegalovirus status was reported to be diagnosed by the classifier with high specificity and sensitivity in both the original and validation cohorts. In the study, 150 to 200 TCR beta chains were listed as associated with cytomegalovirus. Across donors, most TCR sequences were observed very rarely, whereas some public TCRs were present in many individuals. Because counts were too low, around 17 rarely observed V segments, including chromosome 9 orphons, were left out of the earlier analysis of some 640 of the donors. Immune exposure information for the cohort was limited to CMV serostatus. Because HLA typing was missing for some donors at each locus, association tests included only the typed subset. The authors suggested that the approach could potentially be extended to other disease states and immunological phenotypes. In this cohort, only TCR beta chains were sequenced, and detectable features were limited by the absence of alpha or paired-chain data. A later analysis found that TCR association rates varied across HLA loci, with DRB1 alleles showing the most associated TCRs and HLA-C alleles the fewest.

The V and J genes are TRBV6-6 and TRBJ1-5; TRBD1 could be the D gene, as 6 bases match. The sequencing input was PBMCs. The receptor's source is a woman aged 50 to 60 in good health and CMV-seropositive. The DNA reads TGTGCCAGCAGTTACCGACAGGATAATCAGCCCCAGCATTTT. Its translation is CASSYRQDNQPQHF.